Listed below are T cell receptor beta chains from one sample, sequenced in a study of blood T cell repertoires in COVID-19. Sequencing was performed with immunoSEQ multiplex PCR; in TCRdb, only in-frame clones are kept and a portion is missing. The data hold some 360,000 clones, with approximately 89% observed a single time. Sequencing used peripheral blood. These receptor sequences come from an older woman with COVID-19, enrolled during active disease. Both conserved end residues are part of each CDR3. A D gene is named only where the DNA matches it firmly. The size field is filled for only some rows; it gives once, few, many or a size class.

j_gene | v_gene | abundance | d_gene | CDR3nt | CDR3aa
TRBJ1-6 | TRBV7-9 | NA | NA | TGTGCCAGCAGCTTATTGGGGCGAGCTAATTCACCCCTCCACTTT | CASSLLGRANSPLHF
TRBJ1-4 | TRBV6-5 | NA | TRBD1 | TGTGCCAGCAGTCATACAGGGGCTACGGGGGAAAAACTGTTTTTT | CASSHTGATGEKLFF
TRBJ1-1 | TRBV19 | NA | NA | TGTGCCAGCCGTTACAGAGAGTTGAACACTGAAGCTTTCTTT | CASRYRELNTEAFF
TRBJ2-3 | TRBV20-1 | NA | TRBD2 | TGCAGTGCTCGGGAGGGAGGTACGCAGTATTTT | CSAREGGTQYF
TRBJ2-2 | TRBV27 | NA | TRBD1 | TGTGCCAGCAGTTCCTCATGGACAGGGGCTGACGGGGAGCTGTTTTTT | CASSSSWTGADGELFF
TRBJ1-2 | TRBV4-1 | few | NA | TGCGCCAGCAGCCGGGGGCCCAGCTATGGCTACACCTTC | CASSRGPSYGYTF
TRBJ2-5 | TRBV7-2 | NA | NA | TGTGCCAGCAGCCCTACGACATTGGAGACCCAGTACTTC | CASSPTTLETQYF
TRBJ2-7 | TRBV5-1 | NA | TRBD1 | TGCGCCAGCAGCTTTGACAGGGGACCAAGCTCCTACGAGCAGTACTTC | CASSFDRGPSSYEQYF
TRBJ1-3 | TRBV9 | NA | NA | TGTGCCAGCAGCGTGAGTTCTGGAAACACCATATATTTT | CASSVSSGNTIYF
TRBJ1-1 | TRBV24-1 | NA | NA | TGTGCCACCAGTGCATCCCAGAACACTGAAGCTTTCTTT | CATSASQNTEAFF
TRBJ2-1 | TRBV2 | few | NA | TGTGCCAGCAGACCCTTCGGGACTCCCAATGAGCAGTTCTTC | CASRPFGTPNEQFF
TRBJ1-5 | TRBV7-9 | NA | NA | TGTGCCAGCAGCTTGGAATCAGGGCCCCAGCATTTT | CASSLESGPQHF
TRBJ1-1 | TRBV7-8 | NA | TRBD1 | TGTGCCAGCAGCTCACAGGGGGCGGGCACTGAAGCTTTCTTT | CASSSQGAGTEAFF
TRBJ1-4 | TRBV5-1 | NA | NA | TGCGCCAGCAGCTTGGCCGGGGGGGCGAATGAAAAACTGTTTTTT | CASSLAGGANEKLFF
TRBJ1-2 | TRBV27 | NA | TRBD1 | TGTGCCAGCAGTTTATCGCGGCACAGGGGAGTGAGCTATGGCTACACCTTC | CASSLSRHRGVSYGYTF
TRBJ1-5 | TRBV9 | NA | NA | TGTGCCAGCAGCGTAATACACAGGTCGCCCCAGCATTTT | CASSVIHRSPQHF
TRBJ1-5 | TRBV19 | few | NA | TGTGCCAGTACCTTCTACAGGGCTGGGAGCAATCAGCCCCAGCATTTT | CASTFYRAGSNQPQHF
TRBJ2-7 | TRBV7-3 | NA | TRBD1 | TGTGCCAGCAGCTTATTTCAGGGGGCGGACGAGCAGTACTTC | CASSLFQGADEQYF
TRBJ2-3 | TRBV27 | NA | NA | TGTGCCAGCAGTTTACAACACCCTAGCACAGATACGCAGTATTTT | CASSLQHPSTDTQYF
TRBJ2-3 | TRBV2 | NA | TRBD2 | TGTGCCAGCAGGGATACTAGCGGGGGGACCACAGATACGCAGTATTTT | CASRDTSGGTTDTQYF
TRBJ1-2 | TRBV27 | once | TRBD1 | TGTGCCAGCAGTTTAGAGGGGGCCTATGGCTACACCTTC | CASSLEGAYGYTF
TRBJ2-1 | TRBV9 | NA | TRBD1 | TGTGCCAGCAGTGCCGGACAGGAGAGTTACAATGAGCAGTTCTTC | CASSAGQESYNEQFF
TRBJ2-5 | TRBV7-3 | NA | TRBD1 | TGTGCCAGCAGCTTACAGGGGACAGGGGGAGAGACCCAGTACTTC | CASSLQGTGGETQYF
TRBJ2-3 | TRBV4-1 | NA | TRBD2 | TGCGCCAGCAGCCAAGGGATTAGCGGGGGGGCCGTGGGCACAGATACGCAGTATTTT | CASSQGISGGAVGTDTQYF
TRBJ2-7 | TRBV11-2 | NA | TRBD1 | TGTGCCAGCAGCTTACTTCCAGGGGGAACCTACGAGCAGTACTTC | CASSLLPGGTYEQYF
TRBJ2-3 | TRBV2 | NA | NA | TGTGCCACCACCGGGGGTTATCACACAGATACGCAGTATTTT | CATTGGYHTDTQYF
TRBJ2-1 | TRBV18 | few | NA | TGTGCCAGCTCACCCCCGCCACGCGGGGTAGTCAATGAGCAGTTCTTC | CASSPPPRGVVNEQFF
TRBJ1-2 | TRBV14 | NA | NA | TGTGCCAGCAGCCAAGATGGGGGCGGCTACACCTTC | CASSQDGGGYTF
TRBJ1-3 | TRBV5-5 | NA | NA | TGTGCCAGCAGCTTGTTCGGGAGCTCTGGAAACACCATATATTTT | CASSLFGSSGNTIYF